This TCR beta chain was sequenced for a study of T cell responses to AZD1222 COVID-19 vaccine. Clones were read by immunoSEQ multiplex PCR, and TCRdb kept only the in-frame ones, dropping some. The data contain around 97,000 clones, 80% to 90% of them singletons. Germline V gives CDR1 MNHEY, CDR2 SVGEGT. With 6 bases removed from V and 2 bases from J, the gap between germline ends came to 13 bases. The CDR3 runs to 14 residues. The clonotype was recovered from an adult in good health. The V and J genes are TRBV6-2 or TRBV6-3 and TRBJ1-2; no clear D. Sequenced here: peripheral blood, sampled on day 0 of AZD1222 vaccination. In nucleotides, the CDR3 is TGTGCCAGCAGCCTCCTTGAAGGGAACTATGGCTACACCTTC. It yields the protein CASSLLEGNYGYTF.